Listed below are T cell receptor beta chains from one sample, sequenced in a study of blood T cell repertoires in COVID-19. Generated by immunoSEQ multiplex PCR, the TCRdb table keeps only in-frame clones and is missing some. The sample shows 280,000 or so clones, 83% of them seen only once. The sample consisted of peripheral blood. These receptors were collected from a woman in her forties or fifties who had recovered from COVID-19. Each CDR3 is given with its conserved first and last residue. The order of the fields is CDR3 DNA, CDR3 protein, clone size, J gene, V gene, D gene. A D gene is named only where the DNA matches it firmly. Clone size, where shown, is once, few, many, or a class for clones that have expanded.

DNA: TGTGCCAGCTCACCACCGGCAGGGGGCCACGAGCAGTACTTC
CDR3: CASSPPAGGHEQYF
size: NA
J: TRBJ2-7
V: TRBV18
D: TRBD1

DNA: TGTGCCAGCAGCTTATACGGGAGCGGGTCCGGGGAGCTGTTTTTT
CDR3: CASSLYGSGSGELFF
size: NA
J: TRBJ2-2
V: TRBV7-3
D: NA

DNA: TGTGCCTGGACGGGGACACCGGGGGGCTACACCTTC
CDR3: CAWTGTPGGYTF
size: NA
J: TRBJ1-2
V: TRBV30
D: NA

DNA: TGTGCCAGCAGCGCGGAGGGGGGGGTCACAGATACGCAGTATTTT
CDR3: CASSAEGGVTDTQYF
size: NA
J: TRBJ2-3
V: TRBV11-2
D: NA

DNA: TGTGCCACCAGTGATTTCTTTCCCGGGGAGCTGTTTTTT
CDR3: CATSDFFPGELFF
size: NA
J: TRBJ2-2
V: TRBV24-1
D: NA

DNA: TGCGCCAGCAGCCAAGATCGGGCAGGGACACCAAAACTGTTTTTT
CDR3: CASSQDRAGTPKLFF
size: NA
J: TRBJ1-4
V: TRBV4-3
D: NA

DNA: TGTGCCAGCAGCAGGAAGGGTGGACGGGACAGGGTTGGCTACACCTTC
CDR3: CASSRKGGRDRVGYTF
size: once
J: TRBJ1-2
V: TRBV7-2
D: TRBD1

DNA: TGTGCCAGCAGCGTCCGACAGGCCCCAGGGTCACCCCTCCACTTT
CDR3: CASSVRQAPGSPLHF
size: few
J: TRBJ1-6
V: TRBV9
D: NA

DNA: TGTGCCAGCAGCGGGGGGGCCAGGGCGGGCGAAGAGACCCAGTACTTC
CDR3: CASSGGARAGEETQYF
size: NA
J: TRBJ2-5
V: TRBV5-8
D: NA

DNA: TGTGCCAGTCTGACTAGCGGGAGCTCTGCTGAGCAGTTCTTC
CDR3: CASLTSGSSAEQFF
size: NA
J: TRBJ2-1
V: TRBV19
D: TRBD2

DNA: TGTGCCAGCAGTCCCCGGACAGGGTTTTTTGTCATGACAACTAATGAAAAACTGTTTTTT
CDR3: CASSPRTGFFVMTTNEKLFF
size: NA
J: TRBJ1-4
V: TRBV28
D: TRBD1

DNA: TGTGCCAGCAGTTACAGGGGACTGGACTCGACCCACAATGAGCAGTTCTTC
CDR3: CASSYRGLDSTHNEQFF
size: NA
J: TRBJ2-1
V: TRBV6-2/TRBV6-3
D: NA

DNA: TGTGCCAGCAGCTTGGTTTCTACAGGGCTACGTACGCCCCAGCATTTT
CDR3: CASSLVSTGLRTPQHF
size: NA
J: TRBJ1-5
V: TRBV5-6
D: NA

DNA: TGTGCCAGCAGCTCCGGGACTAGCGGGGGGGCCCAGACCCAGTACTTC
CDR3: CASSSGTSGGAQTQYF
size: NA
J: TRBJ2-5
V: TRBV2
D: TRBD2

DNA: TGCGCCAGCAGCTTGGTGGCTAGCGGGAGTTACAATGAGCAGTTCTTC
CDR3: CASSLVASGSYNEQFF
size: NA
J: TRBJ2-1
V: TRBV5-1
D: TRBD2

DNA: TGTGCCAGCAGCTTAGTGACTCGGGGGGCCCACAATGAGCAGTTCTTC
CDR3: CASSLVTRGAHNEQFF
size: NA
J: TRBJ2-1
V: TRBV7-2
D: NA

DNA: TGTGCCAGCAGCGCCCAGGGGGTAAGGATAGGGACTGAAGCTTTCTTT
CDR3: CASSAQGVRIGTEAFF
size: NA
J: TRBJ1-1
V: TRBV7-2
D: TRBD1

DNA: TGTGCCAGCAGCTTGAGTAGCGGGGGCCTTTCTAAACAGAACACCGGGGAGCTGTTTTTT
CDR3: CASSLSSGGLSKQNTGELFF
size: NA
J: TRBJ2-2
V: TRBV5-4
D: TRBD2

DNA: TGTGCCAGCAGCCCTTCCGGTCAGGGGTCTTCCATATATTTT
CDR3: CASSPSGQGSSIYF
size: NA
J: TRBJ1-3
V: TRBV3-1/TRBV3-2
D: NA

DNA: TGTGCCAGCAGTCCGCAGGGGACCACTGAAGCTTTCTTT
CDR3: CASSPQGTTEAFF
size: NA
J: TRBJ1-1
V: TRBV5-6
D: NA

DNA: TGTGCCAGTAGTATAGCAGGGATCAACGAGCAGTACTTC
CDR3: CASSIAGINEQYF
size: few
J: TRBJ2-7
V: TRBV19
D: NA

DNA: TGTGCTAGTGCCTTACTCTCAAACAATGAGCAGTTCTTC
CDR3: CASALLSNNEQFF
size: NA
J: TRBJ2-1
V: TRBV12-5
D: NA

DNA: TGTGCCAGCAGTGACGGACAGGGGGCAGATACGCAGTATTTT
CDR3: CASSDGQGADTQYF
size: NA
J: TRBJ2-3
V: TRBV6-4
D: TRBD1

DNA: TGTGCCAGCAACCCTTCGGGGTACGACCGAGAGACCCAGTACTTC
CDR3: CASNPSGYDRETQYF
size: NA
J: TRBJ2-5
V: TRBV7-2
D: NA

DNA: TGTGCCAGCAGTTACCCGGGACAGGTTAATGAAAAACTGTTTTTT
CDR3: CASSYPGQVNEKLFF
size: NA
J: TRBJ1-4
V: TRBV6-2/TRBV6-3
D: TRBD1

DNA: TGCGCCAGCAGCCAAGTACTGGGAGGGCGGGCAGATACGCAGTATTTT
CDR3: CASSQVLGGRADTQYF
size: once
J: TRBJ2-3
V: TRBV4-3
D: TRBD2

DNA: TGTGCCATCAGTGAGGGCAAGGACAGGGGGGATGGCTACACCTTC
CDR3: CAISEGKDRGDGYTF
size: NA
J: TRBJ1-2
V: TRBV10-3
D: TRBD1

DNA: TGTGCCACCAGCAGAGATAAGACAGGGGCGAACACCGGGGAGCTGTTTTTT
CDR3: CATSRDKTGANTGELFF
size: NA
J: TRBJ2-2
V: TRBV15
D: TRBD1

DNA: TGTGCCAGCAGCGTAGGTACAGGGGGCGGCGAAAAACTGTTTTTT
CDR3: CASSVGTGGGEKLFF
size: NA
J: TRBJ1-4
V: TRBV9
D: TRBD1

DNA: TGCGCCAGCAGCACCCGACAGGTTGGCTCCTACGAGCAGTACTTC
CDR3: CASSTRQVGSYEQYF
size: NA
J: TRBJ2-7
V: TRBV5-1
D: NA

DNA: TGCGCCAGCAGCCTCACGAGCCCAACTAGCGGGAGTGCGGAGACCCAGTACTTC
CDR3: CASSLTSPTSGSAETQYF
size: NA
J: TRBJ2-5
V: TRBV4-1
D: TRBD2

DNA: TGCGCCAGCAGCCAAGATCCGGTAGCGGGAGCAACCAGCACAGATACGCAGTATTTT
CDR3: CASSQDPVAGATSTDTQYF
size: NA
J: TRBJ2-3
V: TRBV4-3
D: TRBD2

DNA: TGTGCCAGCAGCGAAACTACCTACAATGAGCAGTTCTTC
CDR3: CASSETTYNEQFF
size: NA
J: TRBJ2-1
V: TRBV7-3
D: NA

DNA: TGTGCCTCCCGGGGGGGTCTGGGGCCCTACGAGCAGTACTTC
CDR3: CASRGGLGPYEQYF
size: NA
J: TRBJ2-7
V: TRBV28
D: TRBD2

DNA: TGTGCCAGCTCACCCTCAGGGGGCTCCTACAATGAGCAGTTCTTC
CDR3: CASSPSGGSYNEQFF
size: many
J: TRBJ2-1
V: TRBV18
D: TRBD1

DNA: TGCAGCGCCCGGGCCACAGGAAACATTCAGTACTTC
CDR3: CSARATGNIQYF
size: NA
J: TRBJ2-4
V: TRBV29-1
D: NA

DNA: TGTGCCAGTAGTATCGTAGCGGGGAACAATGAGCAGTTCTTC
CDR3: CASSIVAGNNEQFF
size: NA
J: TRBJ2-1
V: TRBV19
D: TRBD2

DNA: TGTGCCAGCTCACCCGGGACAGGGGGAGAGGAACTGTTTTTT
CDR3: CASSPGTGGEELFF
size: NA
J: TRBJ1-4
V: TRBV18
D: TRBD1

DNA: TGTGCCAGCTCACCACAAGCGGGGAGGAACACCGGGGAGCTGTTTTTT
CDR3: CASSPQAGRNTGELFF
size: NA
J: TRBJ2-2
V: TRBV18
D: TRBD2

DNA: TGTGCCAGCAGTGTTAGGGGGACTAGCGGGGTACCAGATACGCAGTATTTT
CDR3: CASSVRGTSGVPDTQYF
size: NA
J: TRBJ2-3
V: TRBV9
D: TRBD2

DNA: TGTGCCAGCAGCCCCGCTCACGCCGGGGGGCAAGAAAAACTGTTTTTT
CDR3: CASSPAHAGGQEKLFF
size: NA
J: TRBJ1-4
V: TRBV3-1/TRBV3-2
D: NA

DNA: TGCAGCGTTGGGGCCGGGACAGGGGGTGACGAGCAGTACTTC
CDR3: CSVGAGTGGDEQYF
size: NA
J: TRBJ2-7
V: TRBV29-1
D: TRBD1

DNA: TGCGCCAGCAGCTGGACAGGGTCCGGGAGCACTGAAGCTTTCTTT
CDR3: CASSWTGSGSTEAFF
size: NA
J: TRBJ1-1
V: TRBV5-1
D: TRBD1

DNA: TGTGCCAGTAGTCTCCGGACAGGATCCTACGAGCAGTACTTC
CDR3: CASSLRTGSYEQYF
size: NA
J: TRBJ2-7
V: TRBV19
D: TRBD1

DNA: TGTGCCAGCAGTTACTCCCCCCTACAGACCTCCTACGAGCAGTACTTC
CDR3: CASSYSPLQTSYEQYF
size: NA
J: TRBJ2-7
V: TRBV6-2/TRBV6-3
D: NA

DNA: TGTGCCAGCAGCCGATCTTTGGGACTAGCGGGGGGGCCTGGCACCGGGGAGCTGTTTTTT
CDR3: CASSRSLGLAGGPGTGELFF
size: NA
J: TRBJ2-2
V: TRBV4-2
D: TRBD2

DNA: TGTGCCAGTACCCGACAGGGGGCAACTAATGAAAAACTGTTTTTT
CDR3: CASTRQGATNEKLFF
size: NA
J: TRBJ1-4
V: TRBV19
D: TRBD1

DNA: TGTGCCAGCCAGGACAGTGTCGGTAAACCCCTCCACTTT
CDR3: CASQDSVGKPLHF
size: NA
J: TRBJ1-6
V: TRBV19
D: NA

DNA: TGTGCCAGCAGCTACGGCCGGGGGGCCCCCACAGATACGCAGTATTTT
CDR3: CASSYGRGAPTDTQYF
size: NA
J: TRBJ2-3
V: TRBV9
D: NA